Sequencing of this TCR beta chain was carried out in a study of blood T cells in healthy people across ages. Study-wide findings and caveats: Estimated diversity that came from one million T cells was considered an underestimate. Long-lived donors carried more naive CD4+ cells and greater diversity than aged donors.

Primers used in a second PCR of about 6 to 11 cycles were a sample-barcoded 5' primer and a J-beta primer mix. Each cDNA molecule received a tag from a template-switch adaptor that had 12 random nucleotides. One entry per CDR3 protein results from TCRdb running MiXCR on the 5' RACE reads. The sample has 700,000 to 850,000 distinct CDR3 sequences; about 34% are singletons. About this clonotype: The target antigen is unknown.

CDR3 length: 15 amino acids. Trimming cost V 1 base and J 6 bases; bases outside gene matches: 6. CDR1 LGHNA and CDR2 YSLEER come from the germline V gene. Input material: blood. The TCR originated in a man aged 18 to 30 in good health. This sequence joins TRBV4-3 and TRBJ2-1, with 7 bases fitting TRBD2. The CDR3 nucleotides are TGCGCCAGCAGCCAAGCCGCGGGGGTGGGCAATGAGCAGTTCTTC. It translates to CASSQAAGVGNEQFF.